The rows below give T cell receptor beta chains drawn from one sample of a study of siplizumab effects on memory and regulatory T cells. Clones were read by immunoSEQ multiplex PCR, and TCRdb kept only the in-frame ones, dropping some. In the table there are around 87,000 clones, 80% to 90% of which are singletons. Sequenced: CD4+ T cells sorted from blood. These receptors originate from a human donor in good health. The CDR3 runs from the conserved cysteine through the conserved F or W. D genes are given only for firm matches. Clone size is given for some rows only: seen once, a few or many times, or a class if the clone is expanded.

CDR3aa: CASSLRAGGLFF
CDR3nt: TGTGCCAGCAGCTTGAGGGCTGGGGGCCTGTTTTTT
j_gene: TRBJ2-2
v_gene: TRBV5-6
d_gene: -
abundance: -
len: 12

CDR3aa: CSVDRTGANYGYTF
CDR3nt: TGCAGCGTTGACCGGACAGGGGCTAACTATGGCTACACCTTC
j_gene: TRBJ1-2
v_gene: TRBV29-1
d_gene: TRBD1
abundance: -
len: 14

CDR3aa: CASSVRASGLYEQYF
CDR3nt: TGTGCCAGCAGCGTTAGGGCTAGCGGGCTCTACGAGCAGTACTTC
j_gene: TRBJ2-7
v_gene: TRBV6-1
d_gene: TRBD2
abundance: few
len: 15

CDR3aa: CASSVQGLGEQYF
CDR3nt: TGTGCCAGTAGTGTACAGGGGCTTGGGGAGCAGTACTTC
j_gene: TRBJ2-7
v_gene: TRBV19
d_gene: TRBD1
abundance: -
len: 13

CDR3aa: CTSSQVCGPHTGELFF
CDR3nt: TGCACCAGCAGCCAAGTGTGCGGGCCCCACACCGGGGAGCTGTTTTTT
j_gene: TRBJ2-2
v_gene: TRBV1
d_gene: -
abundance: -
len: 16

CDR3aa: CASSPTGQGIHFGGYTF
CDR3nt: TGTGCCAGCAGCCCCACGGGACAGGGAATCCATTTTGGAGGCTACACCTTC
j_gene: TRBJ1-2
v_gene: TRBV7-3
d_gene: TRBD1
abundance: -
len: 17

CDR3aa: CASSYSAALSGYTF
CDR3nt: TGTGCCAGCAGTTACTCGGCAGCCCTCTCTGGCTACACCTTC
j_gene: TRBJ1-2
v_gene: TRBV6-5
d_gene: -
abundance: -
len: 14

CDR3aa: CASSQGAVEKLFF
CDR3nt: TGTGCCAGCAGTCAGGGGGCGGTGGAAAAACTGTTTTTT
j_gene: TRBJ1-4
v_gene: TRBV25-1
d_gene: TRBD1
abundance: -
len: 13

CDR3aa: CASSTRGESSGANVLTF
CDR3nt: TGTGCCAGCAGCACCAGGGGCGAGAGCTCTGGGGCCAACGTCCTGACTTTC
j_gene: TRBJ2-6
v_gene: TRBV5-4
d_gene: -
abundance: -
len: 17

CDR3aa: CASGGWGGWDQPQHF
CDR3nt: TGTGCTAGTGGTGGATGGGGGGGTTGGGATCAGCCCCAGCATTTT
j_gene: TRBJ1-5
v_gene: TRBV12-5
d_gene: -
abundance: -
len: 15

CDR3aa: CASSARDRGVYGYTF
CDR3nt: TGTGCCAGCAGCGCCCGGGACAGGGGGGTCTATGGCTACACCTTC
j_gene: TRBJ1-2
v_gene: TRBV7-9
d_gene: TRBD1
abundance: -
len: 15

CDR3aa: CASSQVPRGRGEQFF
CDR3nt: TGCGCCAGCAGCCAAGTCCCCAGGGGGCGGGGTGAGCAGTTCTTC
j_gene: TRBJ2-1
v_gene: TRBV4-1
d_gene: TRBD1
abundance: -
len: 15

CDR3aa: CASSSAGTENQPQHF
CDR3nt: TGTGCCAGCAGCTCTGCCGGGACAGAGAATCAGCCCCAGCATTTT
j_gene: TRBJ1-5
v_gene: TRBV6-5
d_gene: TRBD1
abundance: once
len: 15

CDR3aa: CASSHNRGNTGELFF
CDR3nt: TGTGCCAGCAGTCATAACAGGGGAAACACCGGGGAGCTGTTTTTT
j_gene: TRBJ2-2
v_gene: TRBV28
d_gene: TRBD1
abundance: -
len: 15

CDR3aa: CASSLVTGRNQPQHF
CDR3nt: TGTGCCAGCAGCCTAGTGACAGGGCGCAATCAGCCCCAGCATTTT
j_gene: TRBJ1-5
v_gene: TRBV11-2
d_gene: TRBD1
abundance: -
len: 15

CDR3aa: CASSLRTSGRHNEQFF
CDR3nt: TGTGCCAGCTCATTACGGACTAGCGGGAGGCACAATGAGCAGTTCTTC
j_gene: TRBJ2-1
v_gene: TRBV18
d_gene: TRBD2
abundance: -
len: 16

CDR3aa: CASSQRLAVVDEQFF
CDR3nt: TGTGCCAGCAGCCAGAGACTAGCGGTGGTGGATGAGCAGTTCTTC
j_gene: TRBJ2-1
v_gene: TRBV7-9
d_gene: TRBD2
abundance: -
len: 15

CDR3aa: CASSLAGTDYNEQFF
CDR3nt: TGTGCCAGCAGCTTAGCTGGGACAGACTACAATGAGCAGTTCTTC
j_gene: TRBJ2-1
v_gene: TRBV7-6
d_gene: TRBD1
abundance: few
len: 15

CDR3aa: CSASPRETQYF
CDR3nt: TGCAGTGCTAGTCCGAGGGAGACCCAGTACTTC
j_gene: TRBJ2-5
v_gene: TRBV20-1
d_gene: -
abundance: -
len: 11

CDR3aa: CASSPPSLYEQFF
CDR3nt: TGTGCCAGCTCACCACCTAGCCTCTATGAGCAGTTCTTC
j_gene: TRBJ2-1
v_gene: TRBV18
d_gene: -
abundance: -
len: 13

CDR3aa: CASSGSGLTNEKLFF
CDR3nt: TGTGCCAGTAGTGGCTCGGGGTTAACTAATGAAAAACTGTTTTTT
j_gene: TRBJ1-4
v_gene: TRBV19
d_gene: -
abundance: once
len: 15

CDR3aa: CASGPRRVRTDTQYF
CDR3nt: TGTGCTAGTGGACCACGCAGGGTAAGGACAGATACGCAGTATTTT
j_gene: TRBJ2-3
v_gene: TRBV12-5
d_gene: -
abundance: -
len: 15

CDR3aa: CAISDYGFGTEAFF
CDR3nt: TGTGCCATCAGTGATTACGGGTTCGGCACTGAAGCTTTCTTT
j_gene: TRBJ1-1
v_gene: TRBV10-3
d_gene: -
abundance: -
len: 14

CDR3aa: CARGLTGYGYTF
CDR3nt: TGTGCCAGGGGGCTGACAGGGTATGGCTACACCTTC
j_gene: TRBJ1-2
v_gene: TRBV2
d_gene: TRBD1
abundance: -
len: 12

CDR3aa: CASSLAQSGELFF
CDR3nt: TGTGCCAGCAGCTTAGCCCAGTCGGGGGAGCTGTTTTTT
j_gene: TRBJ2-2
v_gene: TRBV11-2
d_gene: -
abundance: -
len: 13

CDR3aa: CASSLGGYEQYF
CDR3nt: TGTGCCAGCAGTTTGGGCGGCTACGAGCAGTACTTC
j_gene: TRBJ2-7
v_gene: TRBV27
d_gene: -
abundance: once
len: 12

CDR3aa: CASSLLTSRGHTGELFF
CDR3nt: TGCGCCAGTAGCTTACTGACGTCTAGAGGACACACCGGGGAGCTGTTTTTT
j_gene: TRBJ2-2
v_gene: TRBV5-1
d_gene: -
abundance: -
len: 17

CDR3aa: CASSQDIASQYEQYF
CDR3nt: TGTGCCAGCAGCCAAGATATAGCATCCCAATACGAGCAGTACTTC
j_gene: TRBJ2-7
v_gene: TRBV4-2
d_gene: -
abundance: -
len: 15

CDR3aa: CASSYLTSGPNNEQFF
CDR3nt: TGTGCCAGCAGTTACCTGACTAGCGGACCTAACAATGAGCAGTTCTTC
j_gene: TRBJ2-1
v_gene: TRBV6-5
d_gene: TRBD2
abundance: -
len: 16

CDR3aa: CALEAGTQNTGELFF
CDR3nt: TGTGCCTTGGAAGCGGGAACACAGAACACCGGGGAGCTGTTTTTT
j_gene: TRBJ2-2
v_gene: TRBV30
d_gene: TRBD2
abundance: once
len: 15

CDR3aa: CASSGNWNYEQYF
CDR3nt: TGTGCCAGCAGCGGTAACTGGAACTACGAGCAGTACTTC
j_gene: TRBJ2-7
v_gene: TRBV7-2
d_gene: -
abundance: -
len: 13

CDR3aa: CASSGLAGASDTQYF
CDR3nt: TGTGCCAGCAGTGGACTAGCGGGAGCGTCAGATACGCAGTATTTT
j_gene: TRBJ2-3
v_gene: TRBV7-9
d_gene: TRBD2
abundance: -
len: 15

CDR3aa: CASSESGRGWETQYF
CDR3nt: TGTGCCAGCAGTGAGTCTGGAAGGGGATGGGAGACCCAGTACTTC
j_gene: TRBJ2-5
v_gene: TRBV28
d_gene: -
abundance: -
len: 15

CDR3aa: CASSPLRQLNQPQHF
CDR3nt: TGTGCCAGCTCACCATTAAGACAGCTCAATCAGCCCCAGCATTTT
j_gene: TRBJ1-5
v_gene: TRBV18
d_gene: -
abundance: few
len: 15

CDR3aa: CASGQGTGNTIYF
CDR3nt: TGTGCCAGCGGACAGGGGACTGGAAACACCATATATTTT
j_gene: TRBJ1-3
v_gene: TRBV5-6
d_gene: TRBD1
abundance: -
len: 13

CDR3aa: CASSRNIGNIPYEQYF
CDR3nt: TGCGCCAGCAGCCGGAACATAGGTAACATCCCCTACGAGCAGTACTTC
j_gene: TRBJ2-7
v_gene: TRBV4-1
d_gene: -
abundance: -
len: 16

CDR3aa: CAIRIRGSFAEAFF
CDR3nt: TGTGCCATCAGGATACGAGGGAGTTTTGCTGAAGCTTTCTTT
j_gene: TRBJ1-1
v_gene: TRBV6-1
d_gene: -
abundance: -
len: 14

CDR3aa: CASTGSGNTIYF
CDR3nt: TGTGCCAGCACGGGGTCTGGAAACACCATATATTTT
j_gene: TRBJ1-3
v_gene: TRBV6-5
d_gene: -
abundance: few
len: 12

CDR3aa: CASSQGQGASSYEQYF
CDR3nt: TGCGCCAGCAGCCAGGGACAGGGGGCGAGCTCCTACGAGCAGTACTTC
j_gene: TRBJ2-7
v_gene: TRBV4-3
d_gene: TRBD1
abundance: -
len: 16

CDR3aa: CASSLPLAGASYEQYF
CDR3nt: TGTGCCAGCAGCTTACCTCTAGCGGGAGCTTCCTACGAGCAGTACTTC
j_gene: TRBJ2-7
v_gene: TRBV7-6
d_gene: TRBD2
abundance: -
len: 16

CDR3aa: CASSFLSGTTDFNEQFF
CDR3nt: TGCGCCAGCAGCTTTTTATCCGGGACTACCGATTTCAATGAGCAGTTCTTC
j_gene: TRBJ2-1
v_gene: TRBV5-1
d_gene: TRBD2
abundance: -
len: 17

CDR3aa: CASSLVAENTGELFF
CDR3nt: TGTGCCAGCTCACTGGTAGCGGAGAACACCGGGGAGCTGTTTTTT
j_gene: TRBJ2-2
v_gene: TRBV18
d_gene: -
abundance: -
len: 15

CDR3aa: CAWSVGGTSGRGETQYF
CDR3nt: TGTGCCTGGAGTGTCGGCGGGACTAGCGGGAGGGGAGAGACCCAGTACTTC
j_gene: TRBJ2-5
v_gene: TRBV30
d_gene: TRBD2
abundance: -
len: 17

CDR3aa: CASSKKWDGWGFAEAFF
CDR3nt: TGTGCCAGCAGCAAAAAATGGGATGGGTGGGGTTTCGCTGAAGCTTTCTTT
j_gene: TRBJ1-1
v_gene: TRBV21-1
d_gene: -
abundance: -
len: 17

CDR3aa: CASSDGLAYEQYF
CDR3nt: TGTGCCAGCAGTGACGGACTAGCCTACGAGCAGTACTTC
j_gene: TRBJ2-7
v_gene: TRBV6-1
d_gene: TRBD2
abundance: -
len: 13

CDR3aa: CASSSADTRNQPQHF
CDR3nt: TGTGCCAGCAGCTCAGCGGACACACGCAATCAGCCCCAGCATTTT
j_gene: TRBJ1-5
v_gene: TRBV7-9
d_gene: -
abundance: once
len: 15

CDR3aa: CASSGDVGARGYTF
CDR3nt: TGTGCCAGCAGTGGGGACGTGGGGGCGCGGGGCTACACCTTC
j_gene: TRBJ1-2
v_gene: TRBV28
d_gene: -
abundance: -
len: 14

CDR3aa: CASSAYNEQFF
CDR3nt: TGTGCCAGCAGCGCCTACAATGAGCAGTTCTTC
j_gene: TRBJ2-1
v_gene: TRBV7-2
d_gene: -
abundance: -
len: 11

CDR3aa: CASSLGAGPSYEQYF
CDR3nt: TGTGCCAGCAGTTTAGGGGCAGGACCCTCCTACGAGCAGTACTTC
j_gene: TRBJ2-7
v_gene: TRBV28
d_gene: -
abundance: -
len: 15

CDR3aa: CASSSARLAARGEQFF
CDR3nt: TGTGCCAGTAGTTCCGCCCGACTAGCGGCGCGGGGGGAGCAGTTCTTC
j_gene: TRBJ2-1
v_gene: TRBV19
d_gene: TRBD2
abundance: -
len: 16

CDR3aa: CASSRQEGGYEQYF
CDR3nt: TGTGCCAGCAGCCGCCAAGAAGGGGGCTACGAGCAGTACTTC
j_gene: TRBJ2-7
v_gene: TRBV7-2
d_gene: -
abundance: few
len: 14

CDR3aa: CASRTPGQERNEQFF
CDR3nt: TGTGCCAGCAGGACCCCGGGACAGGAACGCAATGAGCAGTTCTTC
j_gene: TRBJ2-1
v_gene: TRBV2
d_gene: TRBD1
abundance: -
len: 15

CDR3aa: CASSLILGQSSGANVLTF
CDR3nt: TGTGCCAGCAGCCTTATATTAGGACAGAGCTCTGGGGCCAACGTCCTGACTTTC
j_gene: TRBJ2-6
v_gene: TRBV4-2
d_gene: -
abundance: -
len: 18